This T cell receptor beta chain was obtained from a study of T cell responses to AZD1222 COVID-19 vaccine. Regarding the study as a whole: Researchers took repertoire samples only after the peak T cell response had come. It should be noted that donors were predominantly white British and more often female, and clonal diversity was possibly underestimated.

Repertoires were generated with immunoSEQ multiplex PCR, while TCRdb's copy carries only in-frame clones and drops some. The table has fewer than 150,000 clones, more than 70% seen once; the top ten hold roughly 18%. Looked up from germline, CDR1 is SGHRS and CDR2 is YFSETQ. The CDR3 is 15 amino acids. V shed 7 bases and J 2 bases; nucleotides not matched to a gene: 12. As for this clone: Antigen specificity is unknown.

The sample in question was peripheral blood, obtained 28 days after the second AZD1222 dose. The sequence was obtained from an adult who received the AZD1222 COVID-19 vaccine. The chain has TRBV5-1 and TRBJ2-7, with 7 bases matching TRBD2. CDR3 DNA: TGCGCCAGCGGGGGGGGATCAACCGAAACCTACGAGCAGTACTTC. Its protein is CASGGGSTETYEQYF.